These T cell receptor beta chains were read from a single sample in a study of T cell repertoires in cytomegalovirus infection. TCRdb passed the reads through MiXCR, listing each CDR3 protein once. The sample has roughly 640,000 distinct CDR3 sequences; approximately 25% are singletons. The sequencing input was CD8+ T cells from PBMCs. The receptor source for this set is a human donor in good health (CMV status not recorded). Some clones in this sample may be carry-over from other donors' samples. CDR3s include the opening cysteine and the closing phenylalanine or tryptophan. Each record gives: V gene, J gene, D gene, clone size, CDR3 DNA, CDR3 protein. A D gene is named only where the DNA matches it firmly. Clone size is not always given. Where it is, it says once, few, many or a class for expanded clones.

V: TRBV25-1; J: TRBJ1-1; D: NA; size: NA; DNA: TGTGCCAGCAGTGAAGGAGCGTCAGGGGCGAACACTGAAGCTTTCTTT; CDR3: CASSEGASGANTEAFF
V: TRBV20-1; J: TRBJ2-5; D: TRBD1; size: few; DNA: TGCAGTGCAGACAGGGGAAACCAAGAGACCCAGTACTTC; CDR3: CSADRGNQETQYF
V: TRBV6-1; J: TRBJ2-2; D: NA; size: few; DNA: TGTGCCAGCAGCTCTCGGAGAGGGTGGAACACCGGGGAGCTGTTTTTT; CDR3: CASSSRRGWNTGELFF
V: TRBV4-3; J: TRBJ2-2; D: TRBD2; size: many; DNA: TGCGCCAGCAGCCAGCGGGGGGGACCCGCGGAGACCGGGGAGCTGTTTTTT; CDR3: CASSQRGGPAETGELFF
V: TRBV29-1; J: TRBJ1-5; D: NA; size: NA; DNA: TGCAGCGTTGGGCCCTCCAATCAGCCCCAGCATTTT; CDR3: CSVGPSNQPQHF
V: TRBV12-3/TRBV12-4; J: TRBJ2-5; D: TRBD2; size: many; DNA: TGTGCCAGCAGTTTTTCCATCGTGGCTAGCGGGGGTCTACAAGAGACCCAGTACTTC; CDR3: CASSFSIVASGGLQETQYF
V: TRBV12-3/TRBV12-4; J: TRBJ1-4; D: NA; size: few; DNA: TGTGCCAGCACTCCCAGCTACGGGCGGGGGGCAGGACTGTTTTTT; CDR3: CASTPSYGRGAGLFF
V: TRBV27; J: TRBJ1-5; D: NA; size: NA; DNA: TGTGCCAGCAGTGTCCTCGCAGGCGGTCAGCCCCAGCATTTT; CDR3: CASSVLAGGQPQHF
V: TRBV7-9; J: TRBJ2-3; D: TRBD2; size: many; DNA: TGTGCCAGCAGTTTCTCTGCGGGGGGCACAGATACGCAGTATTTT; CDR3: CASSFSAGGTDTQYF
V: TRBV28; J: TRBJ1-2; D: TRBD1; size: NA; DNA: TGTGCCAGCAGTCCTATCTGGACAGGGTACGGCTACACCTTC; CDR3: CASSPIWTGYGYTF
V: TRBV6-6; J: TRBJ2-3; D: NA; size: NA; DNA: TGTGCCAGCACTCTAAAGGGGGGCGAAGATACGCAGTATTTT; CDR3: CASTLKGGEDTQYF
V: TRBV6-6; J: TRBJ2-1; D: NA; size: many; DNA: TGTGCCAGCAGTTACATCGTCGGGGGGCGGAATGAGCAGTTCTTC; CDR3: CASSYIVGGRNEQFF
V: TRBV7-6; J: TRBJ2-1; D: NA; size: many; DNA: TGTGCCAGCAGCTTATCAGGGACCTATGAGCAGTTCTTC; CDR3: CASSLSGTYEQFF
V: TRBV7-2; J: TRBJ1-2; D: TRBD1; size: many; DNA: TGTGCCAGCAGGACCAGGGGGTGGGACTATGGCTACACCTTC; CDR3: CASRTRGWDYGYTF
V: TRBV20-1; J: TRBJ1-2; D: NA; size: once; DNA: TGCAGTGCTAGATCCCGGGCAGCCTCGTATGGCTACACCTTC; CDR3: CSARSRAASYGYTF
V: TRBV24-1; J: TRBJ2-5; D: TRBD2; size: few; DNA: TGTGCCACCAGTGACTCAGGACTAGCGGGGGGTCTCCAAGAGACCCAGTACTTC; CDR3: CATSDSGLAGGLQETQYF
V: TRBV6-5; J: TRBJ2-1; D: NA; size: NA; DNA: TGTGCCAGCAGTTACTCTTTCGGGAGCTCCCACAATGAGCAGTTCTTC; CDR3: CASSYSFGSSHNEQFF
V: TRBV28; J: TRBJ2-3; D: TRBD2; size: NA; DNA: TGTGCCAGCAGTTTGACCCTACTAGCGGGGGGGGGAGATACGCAGTATTTT; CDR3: CASSLTLLAGGGDTQYF
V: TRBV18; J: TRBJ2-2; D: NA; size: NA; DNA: TGTGCCAGCTCACCACTTAAGGAGGACTACACCGGGGAGCTGTTTTTT; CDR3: CASSPLKEDYTGELFF
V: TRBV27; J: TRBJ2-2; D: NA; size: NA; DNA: TGTGCCAGCAGTTTATTAGGGTCCCACGGGGAGCTGTTTTTT; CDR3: CASSLLGSHGELFF
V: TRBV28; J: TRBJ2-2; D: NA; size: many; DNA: TGTGCCAGCAGTTGGAGGCCGGTGTACACCGGGGAGCTGTTTTTT; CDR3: CASSWRPVYTGELFF
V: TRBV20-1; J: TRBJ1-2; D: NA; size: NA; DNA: TGCAGTGCTAGAGGTGGGAGACAGAACTATGGCTACACCTTC; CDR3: CSARGGRQNYGYTF
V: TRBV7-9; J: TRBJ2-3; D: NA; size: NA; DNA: TGTGCCAGCACCTCTCTCCTGGCGACTCGCACAGATACGCAGTATTTT; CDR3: CASTSLLATRTDTQYF
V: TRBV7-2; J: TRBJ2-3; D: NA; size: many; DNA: TGTGCCAGCAGATCGGGGAGTCGGACAGATACGCAGTATTTT; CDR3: CASRSGSRTDTQYF
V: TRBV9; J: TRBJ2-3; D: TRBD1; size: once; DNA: TGTGCCAGCAGCGTAATTGGACAGGGGGCCCTGGGGGATACGCAGTATTTT; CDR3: CASSVIGQGALGDTQYF
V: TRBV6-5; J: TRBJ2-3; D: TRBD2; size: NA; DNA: TGTGCCAGCAGTTCCCAGAGTAGCGGGGACACAGATACGCAGTATTTT; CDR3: CASSSQSSGDTDTQYF